The clone carrying this T cell receptor (beta chain) was seen only a few times. The limits of the CDR3 on the DNA are not certain, so only TCRdb's listed CDR3 is given. This record belongs to a study of tumor-infiltrating lymphocytes in oesophageal squamous cell carcinoma. Germline CDR1 SGHVS, CDR2 FNYEAQ. The CDR3 contains 19 residues when both ends are counted. Via MiXCR, TCRdb re-called the PCR reads, giving one row per CDR3 protein. The data show 14,000 or so distinct CDR3 sequences, with roughly half seen just once and 11% to 15% held by the top ten. The sample taken for sequencing was blood. The chain combines TRBV7-6 with TRBJ2-6; the DNA was not used to check the table's D call, TRBD1. This clonotype originated in a male donor with esophageal squamous cell carcinoma. CDR3 sequence: CASSLRIPAGEVGDPVLRF.